These T cell receptor beta chains were read from a single sample in a study of blood T cell repertoires in COVID-19. Here immunoSEQ multiplex PCR was the method, and the copy in TCRdb shows in-frame clones only, minus some. The data hold tens of thousands of clones, with 70% to 85% observed a single time. The sample consisted of peripheral blood. These TCRs come from a man of 80 years or more with COVID-19, enrolled during active disease. The CDR3 runs from the conserved cysteine through the conserved F or W. Fields, in order: clone size, D gene, V gene, J gene, CDR3 protein, CDR3 DNA. The D gene is left open where the match is weak. Where a row states a size, it is once, few, many or the class of an expanded clone; other rows omit it.

once	NA	TRBV11-3	TRBJ1-1	CASSSQGYTEAFF	TGTGCCAGCAGCTCCCAGGGGTACACTGAAGCTTTCTTT
NA	TRBD2	TRBV10-1	TRBJ2-1	CASSLAGRGNEQFF	TGCGCCAGCAGTTTAGCGGGGAGAGGCAATGAGCAGTTCTTC
few	TRBD1	TRBV7-2	TRBJ2-7	CASSPGTGAREQYF	TGTGCCAGCAGTCCCGGGACAGGGGCTCGCGAGCAGTACTTC
NA	NA	TRBV3-1/TRBV3-2	TRBJ2-1	CASSLFKGGGIVDEQFF	TGTGCCAGCAGCCTTTTTAAAGGGGGCGGGATCGTGGATGAGCAGTTCTTC
NA	TRBD2	TRBV6-2/TRBV6-3	TRBJ2-1	CASSSEWGLASGRSHEQFF	TGTGCCAGCAGTTCCGAATGGGGCCTCGCTAGCGGCCGGTCGCATGAGCAGTTCTTC
NA	NA	TRBV5-1	TRBJ2-5	CASSLGADRGETQYF	TGCGCCAGCAGCTTGGGGGCAGATAGGGGGGAGACCCAGTACTTC
NA	NA	TRBV18	TRBJ2-7	CASSPSGGLYEQYF	TGTGCCAGCTCCCCATCTGGGGGACTCTACGAGCAGTACTTC
NA	NA	TRBV5-5	TRBJ1-4	CASSLFGTVLAEKLFF	TGTGCCAGCAGCTTATTCGGAACAGTTCTTGCTGAAAAACTGTTTTTT
NA	NA	TRBV5-5	TRBJ1-1	CASSFGGADNDFF	TGTGCCAGCAGCTTTGGCGGGGCGGATAACGATTTCTTT
few	NA	TRBV7-2	TRBJ1-2	CASSLMGRGDGYTF	TGTGCCAGCAGCCTCATGGGGCGGGGGGATGGCTACACCTTC
NA	NA	TRBV7-9	TRBJ1-2	CASSLEDRIYGYTF	TGTGCCAGCAGCTTAGAGGACAGAATATATGGCTACACCTTC
once	NA	TRBV5-1	TRBJ2-7	CASSPGGNGASVYEQYF	TGCGCCAGCAGCCCTGGTGGGAATGGGGCATCGGTGTACGAGCAGTACTTC
NA	NA	TRBV7-2	TRBJ1-1	CASSLMHGNTEAFF	TGTGCCAGCAGCCTTATGCACGGGAACACTGAAGCTTTCTTT